This TCR beta chain was captured by sequencing in a study of blood T cell repertoires in COVID-19. TCRdb's copy holds only in-frame clones and misses some; the assay was immunoSEQ multiplex PCR. This sample has some 250,000 clones, with about four fifths found just once. V was trimmed by 2 bases and J by 3 bases, leaving 12 bases between them. CDR1 is MNHEY and CDR2 is SVGAGI in the germline V gene. This CDR3 comprises 15 residues. Sequenced material: peripheral blood. V gene TRBV6-5 combines with J gene TRBJ2-3; possible D gene TRBD1, 6 bases. This TCR was sampled from a young woman with acute or convalescent COVID-19. As DNA, the CDR3 is TGTGCCAGCAGTTACGTTGGGGGCGGAACAGATACGCAGTATTTT. It specifies CASSYVGGGTDTQYF.